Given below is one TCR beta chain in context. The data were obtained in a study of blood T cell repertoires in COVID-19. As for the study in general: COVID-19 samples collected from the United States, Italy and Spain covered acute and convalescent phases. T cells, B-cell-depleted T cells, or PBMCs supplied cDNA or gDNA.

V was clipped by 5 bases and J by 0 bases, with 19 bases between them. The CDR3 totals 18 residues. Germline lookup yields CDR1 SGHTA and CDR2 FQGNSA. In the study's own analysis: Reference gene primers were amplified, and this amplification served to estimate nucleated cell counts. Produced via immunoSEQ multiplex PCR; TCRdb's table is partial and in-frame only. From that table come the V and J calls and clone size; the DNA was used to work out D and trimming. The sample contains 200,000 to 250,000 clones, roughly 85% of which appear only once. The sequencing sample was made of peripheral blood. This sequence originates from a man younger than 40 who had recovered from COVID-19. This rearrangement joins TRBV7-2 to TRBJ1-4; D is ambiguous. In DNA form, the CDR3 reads TGTGCCAGCAGCCCCGGAGGAAGCAGTATTGCAACTAATGAAAAACTGTTTTTT. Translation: CASSPGGSSIATNEKLFF. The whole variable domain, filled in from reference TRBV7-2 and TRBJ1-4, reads GAGVSQSPSNKVTEKGKDVELRCDPISGHTALYWYRQSLGQGLEFLIYFQGNSAPDKSGLPSDRFSAERTGGSVSTLTIQRTQQEDSAVYLCASSPGGSSIATNEKLFFGSGTQLSVL.